This T cell receptor (beta chain) was sequenced during a study of blood T cell repertoires in COVID-19. Turning to the study itself: Sites across the United States, Italy and Spain contributed samples from acute and convalescent COVID-19. In each case, the material was cDNA or gDNA derived from T cells, B-cell-depleted T cells, or PBMCs.

In terms of age and location, participants ranged from roughly 18 to 90 years and lived in roughly 22 US areas. Authors' processing steps: Estimation of nucleated cell counts relied on the amplification of reference gene primers. Profiling relied on immunoSEQ multiplex PCR, and the TCRdb table lists in-frame clones only, not all of them. D and trimming were read from the DNA, whereas the V and J calls and clone size are those reported in that table. The table has some 200,000 clones, about 84% seen once. Germline V gene lookup returns CDR1 SGDLS and CDR2 YYNGEE. V dropped 3 bases and J dropped 2 bases, with 11 bases sitting between them. The CDR3 loop spans 14 amino acids.

This TCR came from a woman aged 40 to 55 with acute COVID-19. Sequenced material: PBMCs or T cells enriched from blood (not recorded which). The V gene is TRBV9, the J gene TRBJ2-5; weak D call: TRBD1 (5 bases). The CDR3 DNA is TGTGCCAGCAGCGCAGGGCCGCATCAAGAGACCCAGTACTTC. The encoded protein is CASSAGPHQETQYF. Combining the CDR3 with reference TRBV9 and TRBJ2-5 gives the whole variable domain DSGVTQTPKHLITATGQRVTLRCSPRSGDLSVYWYQQSLDQGLQFLIQYYNGEERAKGNILERFSAQQFPDLHSELNLSSLELGDSALYFCASSAGPHQETQYFGPGTRLLVL.